Each of the 28 T cell receptor beta chains below was sequenced from the same sample in a study of cytomegalovirus exposure and HLA in healthy donors. Using immunoSEQ multiplex PCR, the repertoire was profiled, and TCRdb retains in-frame clones only, with some absent. The sample has about 360,000 clones; approximately 90% are singletons. Sample: PBMCs. All receptors derive from a woman under 30 in good health and CMV-seronegative.

The J gene is TRBJ2-5, the V gene TRBV5-1, with TRBD2 matching 11 bases. This CDR3 has 16 residues. With 4 bases clipped from V and 2 bases from J, the junction kept 7 bases outside the gene matches. Germline-derived CDR1 and CDR2 are SGHRS and YFSETQ. Here the CDR3 reads CASSPGLAGLQETQYF. The CDR3 DNA sequence: TGCGCCAGCAGCCCCGGACTAGCGGGTTTACAAGAGACCCAGTACTTC.

The chain has TRBV23-1 and TRBJ1-1, with 10 bases aligning to TRBD1. TRBV23-1 is given ORF status, its function remaining uncertain. The CDR3 has 18 amino acids. V lost 7 bases, J lost 1 base, and 15 bases stayed unmatched. CDR3 DNA: TGCGCCAGCAATCCCGGGAGACAGGGGGCTTTTGGGAACACTGAAGCTTTCTTT. Translated, it gives CASNPGRQGAFGNTEAFF.

The V gene is TRBV28, the J gene TRBJ1-1; D gene uncertain. Germline V gene sequence: CDR1 MDHEN, CDR2 SYDVKM. V was trimmed by 7 bases and J by 5 bases, leaving 11 bases between them. CDR3 length: 12 residues. CDR3 sequence reads: CASIGRVTEAFF. The CDR3 nucleotides read TGTGCCAGCATCGGGCGGGTTACTGAAGCTTTCTTT.

The chain has TRBV5-6 and TRBJ2-6, with unresolved D. V shed 3 bases and J shed 0 bases, with 7 bases lying between them. The CDR3 has 15 residues. Germline loops: CDR1 SGHDT, CDR2 YYEEEE. Here the CDR3 reads CASSSAASGANVLTF. The CDR3 DNA reads as TGTGCCAGCAGCTCGGCGGCCTCTGGGGCCAACGTCCTGACTTTC.

The chain couples TRBV6-5 to TRBJ1-1; no clear D. The CDR3 is 12 amino acids. Germline V gene lookup returns CDR1 MNHEY and CDR2 SVGAGI. The V gene lost 6 bases and the J gene lost 11 bases, with 16 bases spanning the gap. DNA of the CDR3: TGTGCCAGCAGCCCCACCGCAGGTATGGCTTTCTTT. This sequence encodes CASSPTAGMAFF.

This sequence joins TRBV7-6 and TRBJ2-7; D might be TRBD1 (6 bases). Germline-derived CDR1 and CDR2 are SGHVS and FNYEAQ. V was clipped by 2 bases and J by 7 bases, with 12 bases between them. The CDR3 is made up of 13 amino acids. CDR3: CASSLKTDREQYF. In DNA, the CDR3 is TGTGCCAGCAGCTTAAAGACTGACAGGGAGCAGTACTTC.

The J gene is TRBJ2-7, the V gene TRBV6-1, with a tentative D call TRBD1 (5 bases). CDR1 and CDR2 (germline): MNHNS, SASEGT. The CDR3 spans 15 residues. Trimming cost V 3 bases and J 0 bases, with 12 bases left between them. CDR3 nucleotides: TGTGCCAGCAGTGAGGGCGACAGTACCTCCTACGAGCAGTACTTC. Amino acids: CASSEGDSTSYEQYF.

The chain employs TRBV28 and TRBJ1-1; D is possibly TRBD1 (6 bases). The ends were cut back, 6 bases at V and 2 bases at J, with 16 bases in the middle. Germline V CDR1 and CDR2: MDHEN, SYDVKM. The CDR3 sequence is 15 residues long. The CDR3 spells CASSSPGHPNTEAFF. CDR3 DNA sequence: TGTGCCAGCAGCTCCCCGGGACACCCAAACACTGAAGCTTTCTTT.

The chain's CDR3 is CASSLHGGRAYEQYF. Written as DNA, the CDR3 is TGTGCCAGCAGTTTACACGGCGGGAGGGCCTACGAGCAGTACTTC. This chain uses TRBV28 with TRBJ2-7; 9 bases align to TRBD2. V gave up 2 bases and J gave up 2 bases; unmatched junction bases: 4. From germline, CDR1 is MDHEN and CDR2 SYDVKM. CDR3 length equals 15 residues.

The chain recombines TRBV27 with TRBJ1-2; a weak D match, TRBD1 (5 bases). This CDR3 is 15 amino acids long. Germline values: CDR1 MNHEY, CDR2 SMNVEV (reference sequence). Between the trimmed V and J ends, which lost 3 bases and 4 bases, there was a span of 15 bases. The DNA for the CDR3 is TGTGCCAGCAGTTTTTCCCTGACAGTTCCCTATGGCTACACCTTC. It encodes CASSFSLTVPYGYTF.

This chain's CDR3 is CASSATGLSSYNEQFF. The CDR3, as DNA: TGTGCCAGCAGCGCGACGGGACTCTCCTCCTACAATGAGCAGTTCTTC. This rearrangement joins TRBV7-6 to TRBJ2-1; possibly TRBD2 for D (6 bases). Deletions cut 5 bases from V and 0 bases from J, with 14 bases between. The CDR3 totals 16 residues. CDR1 is SGHVS and CDR2 is FNYEAQ in the germline V gene. The entire variable domain, with the rest obtained from reference TRBV7-6 and TRBJ2-1, is as follows: GAGVSQSPRYKVTKRGQDVALRCDPISGHVSLYWYRQALGQGPEFLTYFNYEAQQDKSGLPNDRFSAERPEGSISTLTIQRTEQRDSAMYRCASSATGLSSYNEQFFGPGTRLTVL.

This clone came up a few times. The chain has TRBV6-1 and TRBJ2-6; 7 bases are shared with TRBD1. J was trimmed by 2 bases and V by 4 bases; bases with no gene match: 2. The CDR3 consists of 15 residues. CDR1 is MNHNS and CDR2 is SASEGT in the germline V gene. DNA for the CDR3: TGTGCCAGCAGTGTAACAGGGGCTGGGGCCAACGTCCTGACTTTC. Its protein is CASSVTGAGANVLTF.

The chain couples TRBV6-6 to TRBJ1-2; D is uncertain. This CDR3 has 13 residues. V was clipped by 3 bases and J by 0 bases, with 5 bases between them. Per the germline V gene, CDR1 is MNHNY and CDR2 is SVGAGI (reference sequence). The CDR3 spells CASSYQTNYGYTF. CDR3 bases: TGTGCCAGCAGTTATCAAACTAACTATGGCTACACCTTC.

The chain joins TRBV11-2 to TRBJ1-2; possible D gene TRBD1, 5 bases. Germline V gives CDR1 SGHAT, CDR2 FQNNGV. The CDR3 runs to 13 residues. V gave up 5 bases and J gave up 5 bases, with 12 bases separating them. This CDR3 reads CASSGGHLYGYTF. The CDR3 DNA is TGTGCCAGCAGCGGTGGACATCTTTATGGCTACACCTTC.

The rearrangement uses TRBV5-6 and TRBJ2-7; the match to TRBD1 covers 7 bases. In germline, CDR1 is SGHDT, CDR2 YYEEEE. The junction had 11 bases not matched to a gene; V was cut back by 4 bases and J by 7 bases. This CDR3 is built from 14 residues. CDR3: CASSPQGDLWEQYF. CDR3 coding DNA: TGTGCCAGCAGCCCCCAGGGGGACCTCTGGGAGCAGTACTTC.

The rearrangement links TRBV5-1 to TRBJ1-2; 8 bases agree with TRBD1. The CDR3 is 15 residues long. Trimming cost V 4 bases and J 8 bases; bases outside gene matches: 13. Germline V CDR1 and CDR2: SGHRS, YFSETQ. The CDR3 here is CASSPRQGSQPGYTF. The DNA of the CDR3 is TGCGCCAGCAGCCCTAGACAGGGGTCGCAACCGGGCTACACCTTC.

The CDR3 DNA reads as TGTGCCAGCAGCTTCTACGGAGCGTACAATGAGCAGTTCTTC. This gives the protein CASSFYGAYNEQFF. The chain joins TRBV7-6 to TRBJ2-1; D not resolved. The CDR3 covers 14 residues. CDR1 is SGHVS, CDR2 FNYEAQ, per germline. Trimming removed 3 bases at V and 4 bases at J, with 10 bases between.

DNA of the CDR3: TGCGCCAGCGGCGGGGCCGGCACTGAAGCTTTCTTT. Translation gives CASGGAGTEAFF. This sequence joins TRBV5-1 and TRBJ1-1, with a possible D match to TRBD1 (5 bases). Germline CDR1 reads SGHRS; CDR2 reads YFSETQ. This CDR3 is built from 12 residues. The ends were cut back, 7 bases at V and 4 bases at J, with 11 bases in the middle.

This rearrangement joins TRBV28 to TRBJ2-1; the D gene is possibly TRBD2 (6 bases). This CDR3 spans 14 amino acids. Germline CDR1 reads MDHEN; CDR2 reads SYDVKM. Trimming removed 5 bases from V and 2 bases from J, with 10 bases in between. The CDR3 spells CASSRGFAYNEQFF. CDR3 DNA sequence: TGTGCCAGCAGTCGGGGGTTCGCCTACAATGAGCAGTTCTTC.

The genes are TRBV10-3 and TRBJ2-1, with a possible D match to TRBD2 (5 bases). The CDR3 length is 16 residues. The germline V gene has CDR1 ENHRY and CDR2 SYGVKD. Trimming stripped 0 bases from V and 5 bases from J, with 14 bases between. CDR3: CAISESTTAVDNEQFF. The DNA for the CDR3 is TGTGCCATCAGTGAGTCGACAACAGCGGTCGACAATGAGCAGTTCTTC.

The chain is built from TRBV27 and TRBJ2-3; TRBD2 is a possible D gene (6 bases). Trimming stripped 5 bases from V and 2 bases from J, with 14 bases between. The CDR3 spans 15 residues. Germline values: CDR1 MNHEY, CDR2 SMNVEV (reference sequence). The CDR3 bases are TGTGCCAGCAGTGAACGGGACTTCCTCACAGATACGCAGTATTTT. It yields the protein CASSERDFLTDTQYF.

This clone was detected only once. V is TRBV7-9 and J is TRBJ1-3; unclear D gene. V dropped 10 bases and J dropped 4 bases, with 17 bases sitting between them. The V gene's germline CDR1 is SEHNR and CDR2 FQNEAQ (reference sequence). The CDR3 runs 14 residues. The CDR3 here is CATPLEPSGNTIYF. The CDR3 nucleotides are TGTGCCACCCCCCTCGAGCCGTCCGGAAACACCATATATTTT. The complete variable domain, with remaining parts taken from reference TRBV7-9 and TRBJ1-3, reads DTGVSQNPRHKITKRGQNVTFRCDPISEHNRLYWYRQTLGQGPEFLTYFQNEAQLEKSRLLSDRFSAERPKGSFSTLEIQRTEQGDSAMYLCATPLEPSGNTIYFGEGSWLTVV.

Written as DNA, the CDR3 is TGTGCCAGCAGCACCCCTAGCGGAGGCCCGGGGGAGCAGTACTTC. Its translation is CASSTPSGGPGEQYF. The genes are TRBV5-6 and TRBJ2-7; TRBD2 matches 7 bases. Germline CDR1 and CDR2: SGHDT and YYEEEE. Germline trimming cut 4 bases from V and 7 bases from J; bases unmatched to any gene: 14. CDR3 length equals 15 residues. The whole variable domain, filled in from reference TRBV5-6 and TRBJ2-7, reads DAGVTQSPTHLIKTRGQQVTLRCSPKSGHDTVSWYQQALGQGPQFIFQYYEEEERQRGNFPDRFSGHQFPNYSSELNVNALLLGDSALYLCASSTPSGGPGEQYFGPGTRLTVT.

V is TRBV2 and J is TRBJ2-1, with 9 positions matching TRBD1. There are 15 residues in the CDR3. CDR1 and CDR2 from the germline V gene are SNHLY and FYNNEI. J was trimmed by 4 bases and V by 1 base; bases with no gene match: 2. The CDR3 DNA reads as TGTGCCAGCAGTGAAGGGACAGGGGTGTACAATGAGCAGTTCTTC. Protein product: CASSEGTGVYNEQFF.

This chain links TRBV10-1 with TRBJ2-4; 7 bases agree with TRBD2. The CDR3 is 15 amino acids. After removal of 1 base from V and 7 bases from J, the junction contained 7 bases not matched to a gene. Germline V gives CDR1 WNHNN, CDR2 SYGVQD (reference sequence). The CDR3 DNA reads TGCGCCAGCAGTGAGTTTGGCGGGGGAATGAACATTCAGTACTTC. This sequence encodes CASSEFGGGMNIQYF.

The rearrangement uses TRBV4-2 and TRBJ2-7; 9 nucleotides agree with TRBD1. CDR3 length: 15 amino acids. Germline CDR1 is LGHNA and CDR2 is YNFKEQ. The J segment lost 2 bases and the V segment lost 4 bases, leaving 6 bases of the junction unmatched. For the CDR3, the DNA is TGTGCCAGCAGCCTTCCGGGACAGGGTACCTACGAGCAGTACTTC. It codes for CASSLPGQGTYEQYF.

The J gene is TRBJ1-6, the V gene TRBV27, with D possibly TRBD1 on 6 matching bases. The CDR3 covers 16 residues. Trimming took 8 bases from V and 5 from J, leaving 19 bases between them. Per germline, CDR1 MNHEY and CDR2 SMNVEV (reference sequence). CDR3 sequence (DNA): TGTGCCAGCGCTTGGGGTCCCCAGGGGAATAATTCACCCCTCCACTTT. Its protein product is CASAWGPQGNNSPLHF.

The rearrangement uses TRBV11-2 and TRBJ2-7, with a possible D match to TRBD1 (5 bases). V lost 1 base to trimming and J lost 3 bases, with 7 bases between them. CDR1 is SGHAT and CDR2 is FQNNGV in the germline V gene. CDR3 length equals 13 residues. CDR3 nucleotide sequence: TGTGCCAGCAGCTTAGGGGGCAACTACGAGCAGTACTTC. Its translation: CASSLGGNYEQYF.